This entry features one T cell receptor (beta chain) sequence. These data are taken from a study of blood T cell repertoires in COVID-19. At the level of the study: Material from acute and convalescent COVID-19 was sourced from the United States, Italy and Spain. Sample material is recorded as cDNA or gDNA derived from T cells, B-cell-depleted T cells, or PBMCs.

The germline V gene has CDR1 SGHRS and CDR2 YFSETQ. J lost 3 bases, V lost 7 bases, and 18 bases had no gene match. This CDR3 spans 18 amino acids. All enrollees were roughly 18 to 95 years old and from 20 to 30 US areas. Per the authors' pipeline: It was from reference gene primer amplification that nucleated cell counts were estimated. This table comes from immunoSEQ multiplex PCR, and its TCRdb copy is limited to in-frame clones, with some not included. That table gives V, J and clone size, and the DNA gave D and trimming. This table holds approximately 440,000 clones, around 87% found once. This chain links TRBV5-1 with TRBJ2-2; 7 bases are shared with TRBD2. The sequenced sample was PBMCs or T cells enriched from blood (not recorded which). This TCR derives from a woman between 18 and 29 years old who had recovered from COVID-19. The DNA for the CDR3 is TGCGCCAGCCTGAGCCGGGAGAGGGTAGCGGGCCACACCGGGGAGCTGTTTTTT. This gives the protein CASLSRERVAGHTGELFF.